These 26 T cell receptor beta chains were sequenced from one sample in a study of chemoradiotherapy in HPV16-positive cancers. The repertoire was sequenced with immunoSEQ multiplex PCR; TCRdb's copy has only in-frame clones and lacks some. The profile covers roughly 8,800 clones, with roughly 70% appearing a single time and 10% taken by the ten largest. The sample in question was tumor tissue, obtained from a patient who underwent chemoradiotherapy. The receptor source for this set is a human donor with HPV-associated anogenital cancer.

This clone was seen just once. The chain carries TRBV28 and TRBJ2-7; possible D gene TRBD1, 7 bases. The CDR3 sequence is 16 residues long. Trimming shortened V by 3 bases and J by 1 base, and 16 bases separated the two germline ends. The germline CDR1 and CDR2 sequences are MDHEN and SYDVKM. CDR3 loop: CASSLEGAGKSYEQYF. In DNA form, the CDR3 reads TGTGCCAGCAGTTTGGAGGGGGCAGGCAAATCCTACGAGCAGTACTTC.

This clone occurred a few times. The J gene is TRBJ2-6, the V gene TRBV7-2; 14 nucleotides agree with TRBD2. The length of the CDR3 is 18 residues. Losses at the gene ends were 5 bases for V and 4 bases for J; bases not matched to a gene: 7. Germline-derived CDR1 and CDR2 are SGHTA and FQGNSA. The CDR3 sequence is CASSAAGLAGAGANVLTF. The CDR3 bases are TGTGCCAGCAGCGCCGCGGGACTAGCGGGAGCCGGGGCCAACGTCCTGACTTTC. Combining the CDR3 with reference TRBV7-2 and TRBJ2-6 gives the whole variable domain GAGVSQSPSNKVTEKGKDVELRCDPISGHTALYWYRQSLGQGLEFLIYFQGNSAPDKSGLPSDRFSAERTGGSVSTLTIQRTQQEDSAVYLCASSAAGLAGAGANVLTFGAGSRLTVL.

This chain uses TRBV6-5 with TRBJ2-2; perhaps TRBD1 as D (6 bases). In germline, CDR1 is MNHEY, CDR2 SVGAGI. V was pared by 5 bases and J by 3 bases, with 10 bases between. CDR3 length: 14 amino acids. CDR3 sequence reads: CASSDRPDTGELFF. In DNA form, the CDR3 reads TGTGCCAGCAGTGACAGGCCGGACACCGGGGAGCTGTTTTTT.

The J gene is TRBJ2-1, the V gene TRBV6-4, with D possibly TRBD2 on 7 matching bases. CDR3 length: 15 residues. The V gene's germline CDR1 is MRHNA and CDR2 SNTAGT. Trimming took 3 bases from V and 4 from J, leaving 13 bases between them. The chain's CDR3 is CASSERGPPYNEQFF. The DNA of the CDR3 is TGTGCCAGCAGTGAGCGGGGGCCTCCTTACAATGAGCAGTTCTTC.

As regards this clone: Other DNA sequences of this sample code for an identical CDR3. The rearrangement links TRBV5-4 to TRBJ2-2, with 12 bases that match TRBD2. The CDR3 has 16 amino acids. Trimming at V came to 2 bases and at J to 6 bases, leaving 5 bases not matched to a gene. Germline CDR1 and CDR2: SGHNT and YYREEE (reference sequence). For the CDR3, the DNA is TGTGCCAGCAGCTTCGGGACTAGCGGGCAGGCCGGGGAGCTGTTTTTT. It encodes CASSFGTSGQAGELFF. The complete variable domain, with remaining parts taken from reference TRBV5-4 and TRBJ2-2, reads ETGVTQSPTHLIKTRGQQVTLRCSSQSGHNTVSWYQQALGQGPQFIFQYYREEENGRGNFPPRFSGLQFPNYSSELNVNALELDDSALYLCASSFGTSGQAGELFFGEGSRLTVL.

This clone has a handful of counts. The chain has TRBV2 and TRBJ1-5, with TRBD1 identical over 9 bases. The germline gives CDR1 SNHLY, CDR2 FYNNEI. J lost 4 bases, V lost 7 bases, and 8 bases had no gene match. The CDR3 runs to 15 residues. CDR3 bases: TGTGCCAGCAAACTTGGGACAGGGCCTAATCAGCCCCAGCATTTT. Translation: CASKLGTGPNQPQHF.

The chain couples TRBV21-1 to TRBJ1-3; the table's D call, TRBD1, was not checked against the DNA. TRBV21-1 is deemed a pseudogene. The CDR3 contains 18 residues. The CDR3 sequence: CASSNRDKLRGTGNTIYF. The CDR3 DNA reads TGTGCCAGCAGCAATCGAGACAAACTCAGGGGTACCGGAAACACCATATATTTT.

The gene calls are TRBV4-1 and TRBJ2-5, with TRBD1 as a possible D gene (5 bases). The V gene lost 5 bases and the J gene lost 5 bases, with 18 bases spanning the gap. The CDR3 covers 15 residues. Germline CDR1 MGHRA, CDR2 YSYEKL. Written as DNA, the CDR3 is TGCGCCAGCAGCTCCGGGCAGGCCCCAGGGGAGACCCAGTACTTC. It encodes CASSSGQAPGETQYF.

This chain links TRBV5-6 with TRBJ2-7; D unclear. The CDR3 totals 14 residues. Trimming left V 4 bases short and J 3 bases short, with 14 bases between. Germline V gene sequence: CDR1 SGHDT, CDR2 YYEEEE. The CDR3 spells CASSDLLALYEQYF. The DNA for the CDR3 is TGTGCCAGCAGCGACCTCCTGGCCCTCTACGAGCAGTACTTC.

V is TRBV7-9 and J is TRBJ2-3, with 7 nucleotides matching TRBD2. Trimming removed 7 bases from V and 0 bases from J; junction bases left unmatched: 7. The V gene's germline CDR1 is SEHNR and CDR2 FQNEAQ (reference sequence). The CDR3 is 15 amino acids. CDR3 sequence: CASTEAGISTDTQYF. The DNA for the CDR3 is TGTGCCAGCACCGAAGCGGGGATTAGCACAGATACGCAGTATTTT.

The rearrangement joins TRBV7-9 to TRBJ1-1; D uncertain. This CDR3 region has 13 residues. Germline V lookup: CDR1 SEHNR, CDR2 FQNEAQ (reference sequence). The V and J ends lost 1 base and 5 bases respectively, with 8 bases between them. The DNA for the CDR3 is TGTGCCAGCAGCTTAGGCGGTGGGACTGAAGCTTTCTTT. Its protein product is CASSLGGGTEAFF.

V and J are TRBV7-2 and TRBJ2-3; weak D call: TRBD2 (5 bases). Trimming took off 1 base at V and 0 bases at J, with 11 bases between the two ends. The germline V gene encodes CDR1 SGHTA and CDR2 FQGNSA. CDR3 size: 16 residues. In nucleotides, the CDR3 is TGTGCCAGCAGCTTAGGGAGCGGAGCGAGCACAGATACGCAGTATTTT. This sequence encodes CASSLGSGASTDTQYF.

The rearrangement links TRBV5-6 to TRBJ2-1; unclear D gene. In germline, CDR1 is SGHDT, CDR2 YYEEEE. The CDR3 has 11 residues. Trimming pared 0 bases from V and 9 bases from J, leaving 4 bases between. The CDR3 region has the DNA TGTGCCAGCAGCTTGGCTGGTGAGCAGTTCTTC. This sequence encodes CASSLAGEQFF.

The rearrangement joins TRBV4-2 to TRBJ1-2; 9 nucleotides match TRBD1. The junction had 14 bases not matched to a gene; V was cut back by 4 bases and J by 8 bases. The CDR3 loop spans 16 amino acids. Germline V lookup: CDR1 LGHNA, CDR2 YNFKEQ. CDR3 DNA sequence: TGTGCCAGCAGCCCCGGGACAGGGAGTGGGTCGGGAGGCTACACCTTC. Translated, it gives CASSPGTGSGSGGYTF.

This chain uses TRBV28 with TRBJ1-2; D unclear. The CDR3 contains 13 residues. V was pared by 7 bases and J by 4 bases, with 13 bases between. Looked up from germline, CDR1 is MDHEN and CDR2 is SYDVKM. In DNA, the CDR3 is TGTGCCAGCATGAACCCAGGCGGCTATGGCTACACCTTC. Its protein is CASMNPGGYGYTF.

The genes are TRBV10-2 and TRBJ1-1; 11 bases line up with TRBD1. J gave up 5 bases and V 7 bases, and 9 bases lay outside the gene matches. Per the germline V gene, CDR1 is WSHSY and CDR2 is SAAADI. This CDR3 is built from 15 residues. The CDR3 region is CASITGQGAWTEAFF. The CDR3 nucleotides read TGCGCCAGCATTACAGGACAGGGGGCATGGACTGAAGCTTTCTTT.

The rearrangement joins TRBV5-5 to TRBJ2-7, with D perhaps matching TRBD2 (5 bases). The V gene lost 3 bases and the J gene lost 6 bases, with 13 bases spanning the gap. The CDR3 consists of 13 residues. Germline CDR1 and CDR2: SGHKS and YYEKEE (reference sequence). The CDR3, as DNA: TGTGCCAGCAGCTCGGCCGAAGGGAGCGAGCAGTACTTC. The encoded protein is CASSSAEGSEQYF.

The gene calls are TRBV5-4 and TRBJ1-1; D is perhaps TRBD1 (5 bases). CDR1 is SGHNT, CDR2 YYREEE, per germline (reference sequence). V shed 3 bases and J shed 3 bases, with 12 bases lying between them. The CDR3 has 14 amino acids. The CDR3 reads CASSSQRGDTEAFF. The CDR3 nucleotides are TGTGCCAGCAGCTCGCAAAGGGGCGACACTGAAGCTTTCTTT.

The DNA of the CDR3 is TGTGCCATCAGAATAGCGGGAGCAGCGGGCGAGCAGTACTTC. Encoded protein: CAIRIAGAAGEQYF. The chain is built from TRBV10-3 and TRBJ2-7; the match to TRBD2 covers 9 bases. This CDR3 region has 14 residues. V was pared by 6 bases and J by 6 bases, with 9 bases of the junction left unmatched. Germline V CDR1 and CDR2: ENHRY, SYGVKD.

In this sample, this clone turned up a few times. The CDR3 loop reads CASSFSSYEQYF. The CDR3 DNA is TGTGCCAGCAGTTTCAGCTCCTACGAGCAGTACTTC. V usage is TRBV11-3 and J usage is TRBJ2-7; D uncertain. Germline V gene sequence: CDR1 SGHNT, CDR2 YENEEA. V was pared by 6 bases and J by 0 bases, with 6 bases between. The CDR3 totals 12 residues.

This clone has only a few counts. The chain couples TRBV9 to TRBJ2-5; 8 bases map to TRBD2. The CDR3 has 17 residues. J gave up 4 bases and V 5 bases, and 16 bases lay outside the gene matches. The germline CDR1 and CDR2 sequences are SGDLS and YYNGEE. CDR3 in amino acids: CASSRDSGGGTSETQYF. The CDR3, as DNA: TGTGCCAGCAGTAGGGACTCGGGCGGGGGGACCTCAGAGACCCAGTACTTC.

The V gene is TRBV6-5, the J gene TRBJ2-1; 7 bases fit TRBD2. Unmatched junction bases numbered 9, after V lost 4 bases and J lost 9 bases. Germline V gives CDR1 MNHEY, CDR2 SVGAGI. The CDR3 is made up of 14 amino acids. CDR3 in DNA: TGTGCCAGCAGTTCGACCGGCCGGGGGGTTGAGCAGTTCTTC. Protein: CASSSTGRGVEQFF.

The chain carries TRBV10-3 and TRBJ1-4; no clear D gene. The germline V gene has CDR1 ENHRY and CDR2 SYGVKD. V was clipped by 4 bases and J by 7 bases, with 7 bases between them. This CDR3 region has 12 residues. The CDR3 is CAISATGEKLFF. The CDR3 DNA sequence: TGTGCCATCAGTGCGACGGGTGAAAAACTGTTTTTT.

This clone came up a few times. This rearrangement joins TRBV30 to TRBJ2-3, with D uncertain. Trimming took 1 base from V and 3 from J, leaving 8 bases between them. This CDR3 comprises 13 residues. CDR1 GTSNPN and CDR2 SVGIG come from the germline V gene (reference sequence). The CDR3 loop reads CAWSGISTDTQYF. CDR3 coding DNA: TGTGCCTGGAGTGGGATTTCGACAGATACGCAGTATTTT.

The chain has TRBV11-2 and TRBJ2-1, with 8 bases identical to TRBD1. The CDR3 contains 15 residues. V trimming: 3 bases; J trimming: 2 bases; junction bases outside the gene matches: 3. Looked up from germline, CDR1 is SGHAT and CDR2 is FQNNGV. CDR3 bases: TGTGCCAGCAGCTTGGACAGGGACACCTACAATGAGCAGTTCTTC. Its translation: CASSLDRDTYNEQFF.

Written as DNA, the CDR3 is TGTGCCAGCAGCCTCAGCAAAGACTACGAGCAGTACTTC. Protein product: CASSLSKDYEQYF. The V gene is TRBV4-2, the J gene TRBJ2-7; D not certain. V lost 4 bases and J lost 3, with 10 bases in between. CDR1 LGHNA and CDR2 YNFKEQ come from the germline V gene. The CDR3 is 13 residues long.